This TCR beta chain is from a study of blood T cell repertoires in COVID-19. Study context: The United States, Italy and Spain supplied acute and convalescent COVID-19 samples. In each case, the material was cDNA or gDNA derived from T cells, B-cell-depleted T cells, or PBMCs.

How the authors handled the data: Scientists estimated how many nucleated cells there were by amplifying reference gene primers. Repertoires were generated with immunoSEQ multiplex PCR, while TCRdb's copy carries only in-frame clones and drops some. The D gene and trimming were derived from the DNA, and the V and J assignments and clone size from that table. Of around 160,000 clones in the sample, roughly 79% are singletons; the top ten hold more than 7%. V was cut by 4 bases and J by 3 bases, with 13 bases left in between. Germline V gives CDR1 ENHRY, CDR2 SYGVKD. The CDR3 is 15 residues long. The sample comprised peripheral blood. This rearrangement joins TRBV10-3 to TRBJ2-1; D call uncertain. This TCR derives from a human donor with acute or convalescent COVID-19. The donor label of this sample is uncertain. The CDR3 nucleotides are TGTGCCATCAGTGCAGACATCGGCGACTACAATGAGCAGTTCTTC. Its translation: CAISADIGDYNEQFF.